Shown below are 32 T cell receptor beta chains from a single sample sequenced in a study of post-analysis software for immune sequencing data. Study-level results: The study found TRBV5-6, TRBV5-1 and TRBV20-1 among five TRBV segments more frequent in patients than controls.

For these TCRs, the target antigens are not known. Unique molecular identifiers tagged the TCR beta cDNA libraries. Via MiXCR, TCRdb re-called the PCR reads, giving one row per CDR3 protein. The table includes about 400,000 distinct CDR3 sequences, around 33% detected once. The specimen was blood. All receptors derive from a girl aged 5 to 17 with multiple sclerosis.

This clonotype was seen a handful of times. The gene calls are TRBV10-3 and TRBJ2-1, with 7 bases lining up with TRBD1. The junction had 7 bases not matched to a gene; V was cut back by 3 bases and J by 2 bases. This CDR3 has 16 residues. Germline CDR1 ENHRY, CDR2 SYGVKD. CDR3: CAISDSGGKAYNEQFF. The CDR3 nucleotides are TGTGCCATCAGTGACTCAGGGGGAAAGGCCTACAATGAGCAGTTCTTC.

Concerning this clonotype itself: An end of the junction differs from the germline gene, which may be a read error. Here the CDR3 reads CASHSGFSFNEQFF. The CDR3 bases are TGTGCCAGCCATAGCGGGTTTTCCTTCAATGAGCAGTTCTTC. This rearrangement joins TRBV19 to TRBJ2-1, with TRBD2 matching 7 bases. CDR1 and CDR2 (germline): LNHDA, SQIVND (reference sequence). This CDR3 spans 14 amino acids.

This clonotype was seen only a few times. The chain uses TRBV29-1 and TRBJ1-1; D unresolved. The CDR3 length is 12 residues. The germline V gene has CDR1 SQVTM and CDR2 ANQGSEA. V was clipped by 5 bases and J by 1 base, with 8 bases between them. The CDR3 loop reads CSVSPENTEAFF. The CDR3 region has the DNA TGCAGCGTTTCCCCCGAGAACACTGAAGCTTTCTTT.

This clonotype was found a few times. The chain combines TRBV11-2 with TRBJ1-5; unclear D gene. Trimming shortened V by 0 bases and J by 7 bases, and 7 bases separated the two germline ends. The germline gives CDR1 SGHAT, CDR2 FQNNGV. This CDR3 region has 13 residues. The CDR3 bases are TGTGCCAGCAGCTTAGAGGAAAGGCAGCCCCAGCATTTT. This gives the protein CASSLEERQPQHF. The full variable domain, with the rest looked up from reference TRBV11-2 and TRBJ1-5, is EAGVAQSPRYKIIEKRQSVAFWCNPISGHATLYWYQQILGQGPKLLIQFQNNGVVDDSQLPKDRFSAERLKGVDSTLKIQPAKLEDSAVYLCASSLEERQPQHFGDGTRLSIL.

The chain couples TRBV6-5 to TRBJ2-3, with D unresolved. The CDR3 is 13 amino acids. Trimming cost V 6 bases and J 2 bases, with 9 bases left between them. Germline CDR1 and CDR2: MNHEY and SVGAGI. For the CDR3, the DNA is TGTGCCAGCAGGATATCGATCACAGATACGCAGTATTTT. Translated, it gives CASRISITDTQYF.

The V gene is TRBV6-4, the J gene TRBJ2-2; 10 positions match TRBD1. Germline V gene data show CDR1 as MRHNA and CDR2 as SNTAGT. The CDR3 runs 14 residues. With V trimmed by 6 bases and J by 5 bases, 3 bases remained unmatched. CDR3 sequence: CASRMGQGTGELFF. Written as DNA, the CDR3 is TGTGCCAGCAGGATGGGACAGGGGACCGGGGAGCTGTTTTTT.

V is TRBV7-6 and J is TRBJ1-1, with a weak D call TRBD1 (5 bases). Trimming removed 2 bases at V and 8 bases at J, with 12 bases between. Looked up from germline, CDR1 is SGHVS and CDR2 is FNYEAQ. The CDR3 spans 13 residues. CDR3 bases: TGTGCCAGCAGCTTATTAGAGGGGAGGGAAGCTTTCTTT. Its translation: CASSLLEGREAFF.

The table lists this clonotype with many counts. The chain couples TRBV4-1 to TRBJ1-1; 8 positions match TRBD1. From germline, CDR1 is MGHRA and CDR2 YSYEKL. V shed 4 bases and J 3 bases; nucleotides not matched to a gene: 13. This CDR3 comprises 17 residues. The CDR3 protein is CASSRDVAGGFYTEAFF. The DNA of the CDR3 is TGCGCCAGCAGCCGGGACGTCGCAGGGGGCTTTTACACTGAAGCTTTCTTT.

This clonotype was counted a few times. The CDR3: CASCGSSGDNEQFF. CDR3 DNA sequence: TGCGCCAGCTGTGGGTCTAGCGGGGATAATGAGCAGTTCTTC. This chain joins TRBV5-1 and TRBJ2-1; TRBD2 matches at 9 bases. Germline CDR1 and CDR2: SGHRS and YFSETQ. V trimming: 7 bases; J trimming: 7 bases; junction bases outside the gene matches: 9. The CDR3 runs to 14 residues.

This sequence joins TRBV12-3 or TRBV12-4 and TRBJ1-6, with 8 bases identical to TRBD1. V lost 5 bases and J lost 7; bases outside the gene matches: 7. The CDR3 is 15 residues long. DNA of the CDR3: TGTGCCAGCAGTACCGGACAGGGACGGAATTCACCCCTCCACTTT. This translates into CASSTGQGRNSPLHF.

This clonotype was seen at least ten times. The chain recombines TRBV29-1 with TRBJ2-7, with D perhaps matching TRBD1 (5 bases). This CDR3 is built from 12 residues. V lost 3 bases to trimming and J lost 6 bases, with 12 bases between them. CDR1 and CDR2 from the germline V gene are SQVTM and ANQGSEA. The DNA of the CDR3 is TGCAGCGTTGAGGGGCAGGAGAGCGAGCAGTACTTC. Translation: CSVEGQESEQYF.

In its sample, this clonotype was seen a few times. The rearrangement links TRBV6-5 to TRBJ1-2; weak D call: TRBD1 (6 bases). Trimming pared 2 bases from V and 0 bases from J, leaving 10 bases between. The CDR3 is made up of 15 amino acids. In germline, CDR1 is MNHEY, CDR2 SVGAGI. The CDR3: CASSYRGGPNYGYTF. CDR3 DNA sequence: TGTGCCAGCAGTTACAGGGGGGGTCCTAACTATGGCTACACCTTC.

The chain couples TRBV24-1 to TRBJ2-6, with 7 bases identical to TRBD1. With 5 bases clipped from V and 3 bases from J, the junction kept 9 bases outside the gene matches. Germline values: CDR1 KGHDR, CDR2 SFDVKD. CDR3 length: 17 amino acids. Written as DNA, the CDR3 is TGTGCCACCAGTGCCCTGACAGGGTCGGGTGGGGCCAACGTCCTGACTTTC. It translates to CATSALTGSGGANVLTF.

The genes are TRBV24-1 and TRBJ2-7; D not certain. This CDR3 spans 16 amino acids. Per the germline V gene, CDR1 is KGHDR and CDR2 is SFDVKD. The V end lost 0 bases, the J end lost 9 bases, and 20 bases lay between the germline ends. The CDR3 DNA reads as TGTGCCACCAGTGATTTGAATGGGTTCCCAAGAGAAGGGCAGTACTTC. It translates to CATSDLNGFPREGQYF.

The genes are TRBV5-1 and TRBJ1-1; TRBD1 matches 7 bases. This CDR3 comprises 14 residues. V was clipped by 4 bases and J by 2 bases; unmatched bases: 5. The germline CDR1 and CDR2 sequences are SGHRS and YFSETQ. The CDR3 sequence is CASSLQGDNTEAFF. As DNA, the CDR3 is TGCGCCAGCAGCCTTCAGGGGGATAACACTGAAGCTTTCTTT.

The V gene is TRBV7-9, the J gene TRBJ2-7; the match to TRBD2 covers 10 bases. The length of the CDR3 is 15 residues. V was clipped by 1 base and J by 4 bases; unmatched bases: 4. CDR1 and CDR2 from the germline V gene are SEHNR and FQNEAQ (reference sequence). CDR3 sequence: CASSLVPSGGYEQYF. The CDR3 bases are TGTGCCAGCAGCTTAGTCCCTAGCGGGGGTTACGAGCAGTACTTC.

This clonotype was detected a few times. The chain has TRBV7-9 and TRBJ2-7; D may be TRBD1 (6 bases). V was shortened by 3 bases and J by 5 bases, with 14 bases between the two germline ends. Germline V gives CDR1 SEHNR, CDR2 FQNEAQ (reference sequence). This CDR3 has 14 residues. This chain's CDR3 is CASSFNREPHEQYF. The CDR3 DNA is TGTGCCAGCAGCTTTAACAGGGAGCCCCACGAGCAGTACTTC.

Written as DNA, the CDR3 is TGTGCCAGCGGCCCTTGGGCGGTCCGCACAGATACGCAGTATTTT. The encoded protein is CASGPWAVRTDTQYF. The chain is built from TRBV6-2 or TRBV6-3 and TRBJ2-3, with D unresolved. The germline CDR1 and CDR2 sequences are MNHEY and SVGEGT. Trimming pared 8 bases from V and 1 base from J, leaving 16 bases between. The CDR3 spans 15 residues.

This clonotype was seen many times. The CDR3 DNA is TGCGCCAGCAGTACTAGCGGGGGGTACAATGAGCAGTTCTTC. This sequence encodes CASSTSGGYNEQFF. V usage is TRBV5-1 and J usage is TRBJ2-1; 12 bases agree with TRBD2. Trimming removed 5 bases from V and 4 bases from J; junction bases left unmatched: 1. CDR1 and CDR2 from the germline V gene are SGHRS and YFSETQ. The CDR3 totals 14 residues.

The chain has TRBV6-5 and TRBJ2-3; TRBD2 is a possible D gene (5 bases). Trimming shortened V by 2 bases and J by 6 bases, and 12 bases separated the two germline ends. This CDR3 comprises 14 residues. The germline gives CDR1 MNHEY, CDR2 SVGAGI. In DNA, the CDR3 is TGTGCCAGCAGTTACGCGGGCCGCTTGGATACGCAGTATTTT. It translates to CASSYAGRLDTQYF.

This clonotype was counted a few times. The chain carries TRBV7-2 and TRBJ2-5; possible D gene TRBD2, 7 bases. The V gene's germline CDR1 is SGHTA and CDR2 FQGNSA. Deletions cut 5 bases from V and 5 bases from J, with 21 bases between. This CDR3 is built from 16 residues. The CDR3 loop reads CASSPSRGGAGETQYF. The CDR3 DNA is TGTGCCAGCAGCCCTTCTCGTGGGGGGGCTGGGGAGACCCAGTACTTC.

The sample holds a few counts of this clonotype. This chain connects TRBV13 to TRBJ2-1; D is unclear. The CDR3 loop spans 17 amino acids. V lost 0 bases, J lost 4 bases, and 16 bases lay in between. CDR1 and CDR2 from the germline V gene are PRHDT and FYEKMQ (reference sequence). CDR3 residues: CASSLGPPDTIYNEQFF. The CDR3 coding sequence is TGTGCCAGCAGCTTAGGCCCCCCCGACACCATTTACAATGAGCAGTTCTTC.

A word on this clonotype: The junction shows a germline mismatch at one end, possibly a read error. The V and J genes are TRBV4-3 and TRBJ2-3, with 8 positions matching TRBD1. Germline values: CDR1 LGHNA, CDR2 YSLEER. The CDR3 loop spans 17 amino acids. The DNA for the CDR3 is TGCGCCAGCGGCCAAGATTCCCAGGGGGCCCCCACAGATACGCAGTATTTT. As protein: CASGQDSQGAPTDTQYF.

This clonotype turned up a few times. CDR3 residues: CSVALGVNTEAFF. CDR3 bases: TGCAGCGTCGCCCTAGGCGTGAACACTGAAGCTTTCTTT. The chain couples TRBV29-1 to TRBJ1-1, with D unresolved. Deletions cut 6 bases from V and 0 bases from J, with 11 bases between. CDR1 is SQVTM, CDR2 ANQGSEA, per germline. The CDR3 consists of 13 residues.

The chain carries TRBV25-1 and TRBJ2-7; 14 bases map to TRBD2. Trimming removed 8 bases from V and 2 bases from J; junction bases left unmatched: 2. The germline gives CDR1 MGHDK, CDR2 SYGVNS. CDR3 length: 14 residues. The CDR3 coding sequence is TGTGCCAGCGTGACTAGCGGGGGGGCCTACGAGCAGTACTTC. Translated: CASVTSGGAYEQYF.

This clonotype was observed once. This sequence joins TRBV2 and TRBJ1-5; D gene ambiguous. Trimming left V 6 bases short and J 5 bases short, with 11 bases between. Germline CDR1 reads SNHLY; CDR2 reads FYNNEI. The CDR3 is made up of 13 amino acids. The CDR3, as DNA: TGTGCCAGCAGGGATACAGAGGATCAGCCCCAGCATTTT. Its translation is CASRDTEDQPQHF.

This clonotype is a singleton in its sample. It is likely a read error, because the conserved phenylalanine at the end of the CDR3 is missing. The chain combines TRBV12-3 or TRBV12-4 with TRBJ2-1; 10 nucleotides match TRBD1. The CDR3 is 15 residues long. J lost 7 bases, V lost 6 bases, and 9 bases had no gene match. CDR3 amino acids: CASSHPPGQGNEQFC. CDR3 DNA sequence: TGTGCCAGCAGCCATCCACCGGGACAGGGGAATGAGCAGTTCTGC.

This clonotype was counted a few times. This rearrangement joins TRBV10-3 to TRBJ2-6; 11 bases are a match to TRBD2. The CDR3 consists of 19 residues. V shed 6 bases and J 4 bases; nucleotides not matched to a gene: 14. Germline values: CDR1 ENHRY, CDR2 SYGVKD. CDR3 residues: CAISANPSGGPPGANVLTF. The CDR3 coding sequence is TGTGCCATCAGCGCAAACCCTAGCGGGGGGCCCCCAGGGGCCAACGTCCTGACTTTC.

The rearrangement uses TRBV28 and TRBJ1-2; 8 bases agree with TRBD1. The CDR3 is made up of 13 amino acids. The V gene end was trimmed by 7 bases and the J gene end by 7 bases; junction bases not matched to a gene: 8. Germline values: CDR1 MDHEN, CDR2 SYDVKM. The CDR3 nucleotides are TGTGCCAGCACCGACAGGGGAGTAGGTGGCTACACCTTC. This codes for CASTDRGVGGYTF.

Note on this clonotype: A much larger clonotype is one base distant, so this may be a read error. The V call is TRBV11-2, the J call TRBJ2-5, with 7 bases fitting TRBD1. The CDR3 extends over 17 amino acids. Germline V gene lookup returns CDR1 SGHAT and CDR2 FQNNGV. The CDR3 DNA sequence: TGTGCCAGCAGCGTTCACCCGACAGGGTTGGGTAGCGAGACCCCGTACTTC. Its protein is CASSVHPTGLGSETPYF.

This clonotype has a handful of counts. The chain links TRBV20-1 to TRBJ2-7, with 8 bases matching TRBD2. The germline gives CDR1 DFQATT, CDR2 SNEGSKA (reference sequence). The CDR3 is made up of 14 amino acids. Germline trimming cut 6 bases from V and 5 bases from J; bases unmatched to any gene: 12. CDR3 amino acids: CSARGQLAVDEQYF. The CDR3 DNA reads TGCAGTGCCCGAGGGCAACTAGCGGTGGACGAGCAGTACTTC.

In its sample, this clonotype was seen many times. V is TRBV10-2 and J is TRBJ2-7, with TRBD2 as a possible D gene (6 bases). The CDR3 covers 14 residues. The germline V gene encodes CDR1 WSHSY and CDR2 SAAADI. Trimming stripped 3 bases from V and 3 bases from J, with 12 bases between. As DNA, the CDR3 is TGCGCCAGCAGTGACCGGGACTGGCTCTACGAGCAGTACTTC. Amino acid sequence: CASSDRDWLYEQYF.